These 9 T cell receptor beta chains came from one sample sequenced in a study of blood T cell repertoires in COVID-19 (dated by TCRdb to the early 2020s). Library method: the immunoSEQ multiplex PCR assay. TCRdb stores this immuneACCESS table with in-frame sequences only. Part of the clones is absent; in the studies checked, under half of the shortfall reflects unresolved V genes, and no reason is known for the rest. Recorded for this sample are about 98,000 clones; 81% of them occurred a single time. Of the sample, about 10% falls within the top ten clones. Input material: peripheral blood. The source is a woman aged 80 or over with acute or convalescent COVID-19.

The chain is built from TRBV5-1 and TRBJ2-7; tentative D call: TRBD2 (6 bases). This CDR3 has 14 amino acids. The germline gives CDR1 SGHRS, CDR2 YFSETQ. V shed 1 base and J shed 5 bases, with 13 bases lying between them. CDR3 sequence (DNA): TGCGCCAGCAGCTTGCCTGGAGGGGATGACGAGCAGTACTTC. It translates to CASSLPGGDDEQYF.

The chain is built from TRBV11-2 and TRBJ2-5, with 9 bases that match TRBD2. CDR3 size: 16 residues. Germline values: CDR1 SGHAT, CDR2 FQNNGV. Losses at the gene ends were 5 bases for V and 1 base for J; bases not matched to a gene: 8. The CDR3 nucleotides are TGTGCCAGCAGCCTTCAGCGGGGGGAACTCCAAGAGACCCAGTACTTC. The encoded protein is CASSLQRGELQETQYF.

In this sample, this clone turned up once. Here the CDR3 DNA reads TGTGCCTGGGGGATTGCGGGGAGCTCTGGAAACACCATATATTTT. It encodes CAWGIAGSSGNTIYF. J is TRBJ1-3 and V is TRBV30; D is unresolved. Trimming shortened V by 5 bases and J by 0 bases, and 14 bases separated the two germline ends. In germline, CDR1 is GTSNPN, CDR2 SVGIG (reference sequence). The CDR3 length is 15 residues.

The V call is TRBV4-2, the J call TRBJ1-4; TRBD1 matches 7 bases. The V segment lost 4 bases and the J segment 4 bases; nucleotides outside the gene matches: 9. CDR3 size: 16 residues. Per germline, CDR1 LGHNA and CDR2 YNFKEQ. In DNA form, the CDR3 reads TGTGCCAGCAGCCCTGCCCTTCGGGACAGTAATGAAAAACTGTTTTTT. The encoded protein is CASSPALRDSNEKLFF.

This clone was seen more than once but under ten times. The CDR3 region has the DNA TGCGCCAGCAGCCAGGGACAGGGCGGATCTGAAGCTTTCTTT. As protein: CASSQGQGGSEAFF. The rearrangement links TRBV5-1 to TRBJ1-1; the match to TRBD1 covers 9 bases. V was clipped by 4 bases and J by 6 bases; unmatched bases: 7. CDR1 and CDR2 from the germline V gene are SGHRS and YFSETQ. The CDR3 loop spans 14 amino acids.

The chain uses TRBV5-6 and TRBJ1-4, with a tentative D call TRBD1 (5 bases). The V gene's germline CDR1 is SGHDT and CDR2 YYEEEE. The CDR3 runs to 19 residues. V lost 2 bases and J lost 0, with 20 bases in between. CDR3: CASSLGSAGRIPTNEKLFF. Here the CDR3 DNA reads TGTGCCAGCAGCTTAGGTTCGGCAGGGAGGATACCAACTAATGAAAAACTGTTTTTT. Full variable domain (missing parts from reference TRBV5-6 and TRBJ1-4): DAGVTQSPTHLIKTRGQQVTLRCSPKSGHDTVSWYQQALGQGPQFIFQYYEEEERQRGNFPDRFSGHQFPNYSSELNVNALLLGDSALYLCASSLGSAGRIPTNEKLFFGSGTQLSVL.

In its sample, this clone was seen once. The CDR3 DNA reads as TGCGCCAGCAGCTTGCCAAATAACTATGGCTACACCTTC. As protein: CASSLPNNYGYTF. J is TRBJ1-2 and V is TRBV5-1, with D unresolved. The CDR3 is 13 amino acids. The germline CDR1 and CDR2 sequences are SGHRS and YFSETQ. The germline V and J ends were trimmed by 1 base and 1 base, with 5 bases remaining between them.

This clone was observed a handful of times. The V call is TRBV4-1, the J call TRBJ2-2; D is possibly TRBD2 (6 bases). The CDR3 has 14 amino acids. Trimming shortened V by 1 base and J by 7 bases, and 10 bases separated the two germline ends. Per the germline V gene, CDR1 is MGHRA and CDR2 is YSYEKL. The CDR3 sequence is CASSQVEGFGELFF. The CDR3, as DNA: TGCGCCAGCAGCCAAGTGGAGGGTTTCGGGGAGCTGTTTTTT.

This CDR3 is CASSFRGPNSPLHF. For the CDR3, the DNA is TGTGCCAGCAGTTTCAGGGGCCCTAATTCACCCCTCCACTTT. This chain uses TRBV6-5 with TRBJ1-6, with D maybe TRBD1 (6 bases). CDR1 is MNHEY and CDR2 is SVGAGI in the germline V gene. Trimming took 4 bases from V and 6 from J, leaving 10 bases between them. CDR3 size: 14 residues.